These 17 T cell receptor beta chains were all obtained from the same sample, sequenced in a study of shared clonotypes between healthy human individuals. Sequencing was performed with immunoSEQ multiplex PCR; in TCRdb, only in-frame clones are kept and a portion is missing. Of over 850,000 clones detected, roughly 74% appear once; the ten largest clones hold about 0.52%. Sequencing used memory CD4+ T cells from PBMCs. The subset denotes: CD45RA-negative fraction. All receptors come from a young man in good health. Some clones in this sample may be carry-over from other donors' samples.

This chain uses TRBV7-8 with TRBJ2-7; 9 bases are shared with TRBD1. The V gene's germline CDR1 is SGHVS and CDR2 FQNEAQ. The CDR3 loop spans 16 amino acids. The V segment lost 4 bases and the J segment 4 bases; nucleotides outside the gene matches: 11. As DNA, the CDR3 is TGTGCCAGCAGCTCGATTCCGGGACAGGGAACTTACGAGCAGTACTTC. This translates into CASSSIPGQGTYEQYF.

V gene TRBV2 combines with J gene TRBJ2-7; D might be TRBD1 (5 bases). This CDR3 has 13 amino acids. Trimming cost V 4 bases and J 1 base, with 8 bases left between them. Germline-derived CDR1 and CDR2 are SNHLY and FYNNEI. CDR3 sequence reads: CASSVYRSYEQYF. The CDR3 DNA reads TGTGCCAGCAGTGTTTACAGGTCCTACGAGCAGTACTTC.

Worth noting for this clone: Other DNA sequences in the same sample also yield this CDR3. CDR3 nucleotide sequence: TGCGCCAGCAGCTTGTGGGGGCAGGGGGAGACCCAGTACTTC. Its protein is CASSLWGQGETQYF. This chain links TRBV5-1 with TRBJ2-5; the D gene is possibly TRBD1 (6 bases). CDR1 is SGHRS and CDR2 is YFSETQ in the germline V gene. This CDR3 comprises 14 residues. V gave up 1 base and J gave up 5 bases, with 12 bases separating them.

The chain links TRBV11-3 to TRBJ2-7; possibly TRBD2 for D (6 bases). In germline, CDR1 is SGHNT, CDR2 YENEEA. V lost 5 bases, J lost 3 bases, and 14 bases lay in between. This CDR3 has 14 amino acids. This CDR3 is CASSPGTLGYEQYF. The CDR3 nucleotides are TGTGCCAGCAGCCCTGGGACTTTGGGCTACGAGCAGTACTTC. The full variable domain, in which reference TRBV11-3 and TRBJ2-7 provide the parts outside the CDR3, is EAGVVQSPRYKIIEKKQPVAFWCNPISGHNTLYWYLQNLGQGPELLIRYENEEAVDDSQLPKDRFSAERLKGVDSTLKIQPAELGDSAVYLCASSPGTLGYEQYFGPGTRLTVT.

The rearrangement joins TRBV27 to TRBJ2-7; D ambiguous. Trimming left V 4 bases short and J 6 bases short, with 13 bases between. The CDR3 has 13 residues. Per germline, CDR1 MNHEY and CDR2 SMNVEV (reference sequence). The CDR3 DNA reads as TGTGCCAGCAGTTATCCTCCGGCCGGCGAGCAGTACTTC. Its translation is CASSYPPAGEQYF.

V is TRBV27 and J is TRBJ1-1, with TRBD1 as a possible D gene (5 bases). CDR3 length equals 16 residues. The germline V and J ends were trimmed by 3 bases and 3 bases, with 17 bases remaining between them. Germline V gene data show CDR1 as MNHEY and CDR2 as SMNVEV (reference sequence). CDR3 nucleotides: TGTGCCAGCAGTTTCATTGGGGGAGGGGTGGACACTGAAGCTTTCTTT. Translation: CASSFIGGGVDTEAFF.

This clone was seen more than once but under ten times. The chain employs TRBV7-9 and TRBJ1-1, with D unresolved. This CDR3 has 13 residues. The V gene's germline CDR1 is SEHNR and CDR2 FQNEAQ (reference sequence). V dropped 5 bases and J dropped 1 base, with 8 bases sitting between them. CDR3 sequence (DNA): TGTGCCAGCAGCGAAATCCAGAACACTGAAGCTTTCTTT. Translating gives CASSEIQNTEAFF. Looking up the rest from reference TRBV7-9 and TRBJ1-1 gives the full variable domain: DTGVSQNPRHKITKRGQNVTFRCDPISEHNRLYWYRQTLGQGPEFLTYFQNEAQLEKSRLLSDRFSAERPKGSFSTLEIQRTEQGDSAMYLCASSEIQNTEAFFGQGTRLTVV.

The J gene is TRBJ1-2, the V gene TRBV27; TRBD1 might be the D (5 bases). V shed 6 bases and J shed 6 bases, with 26 bases lying between them. The CDR3 has 17 amino acids. CDR1 MNHEY and CDR2 SMNVEV come from the germline V gene (reference sequence). In DNA, the CDR3 is TGTGCCAGCAGCCGGGGCGGCGGGGCGCTTAAGATTAATGGCTACACCTTC. It codes for CASSRGGGALKINGYTF.

The chain joins TRBV6-4 to TRBJ2-3, with D maybe TRBD2 (5 bases). V was clipped by 8 bases and J by 4 bases, with 19 bases between them. The germline gives CDR1 MRHNA, CDR2 SNTAGT. This CDR3 comprises 15 residues. This CDR3 is CASFSGSSWADTQYF. The DNA of the CDR3 is TGTGCCAGCTTTTCAGGCTCTAGCTGGGCAGATACGCAGTATTTT.

V gene TRBV28 combines with J gene TRBJ2-3, with D hard to call. Germline lookup yields CDR1 MDHEN and CDR2 SYDVKM. This CDR3 spans 12 amino acids. Trimming removed 3 bases at V and 8 bases at J, with 9 bases between. CDR3 sequence: CASSLPVGTQYF. The CDR3 DNA follows: TGTGCCAGCAGTTTGCCCGTAGGTACGCAGTATTTT.

This CDR3 is CSVSRSGAGELFF. As DNA, the CDR3 is TGCAGCGTCTCAAGGTCGGGGGCCGGGGAGCTGTTTTTT. This chain joins TRBV29-1 and TRBJ2-2; D might be TRBD2 (6 bases). Germline loops: CDR1 SQVTM, CDR2 ANQGSEA. Trimming stripped 6 bases from V and 6 bases from J, with 14 bases between. CDR3 length: 13 residues.

The rearrangement joins TRBV5-4 to TRBJ2-6, with D perhaps TRBD2 (5 bases). The V end was cut by 1 base, the J end by 4 bases, with 15 bases between. The CDR3 extends over 17 amino acids. CDR1 and CDR2 (germline): SGHNT, YYREEE (reference sequence). CDR3 amino acids: CASSLKTGRSGANVLTF. DNA for the CDR3: TGTGCCAGCAGCTTGAAAACGGGAAGGTCCGGGGCCAACGTCCTGACTTTC.

The chain uses TRBV7-8 and TRBJ1-5, with a weak D call TRBD1 (5 bases). Germline lookup yields CDR1 SGHVS and CDR2 FQNEAQ. Trimming cost V 1 base and J 3 bases, with 10 bases left between them. The CDR3 contains 15 residues. The CDR3 loop reads CASSLGQGTNQPQHF. DNA of the CDR3: TGTGCCAGCAGCTTAGGGCAGGGTACCAATCAGCCCCAGCATTTT.

CDR3 sequence reads: CASGPGRTWGEQYF. CDR3 nucleotides: TGTGCTAGTGGTCCCGGAAGAACGTGGGGCGAGCAGTACTTC. The rearrangement uses TRBV12-5 and TRBJ2-7; no firm D call. Per the germline V gene, CDR1 is LGHNT and CDR2 is FRNRAP. V was trimmed by 5 bases and J by 6 bases, leaving 17 bases between them. The CDR3 has 14 residues.

The chain recombines TRBV28 with TRBJ1-1; TRBD1 matches 7 bases. Trimming took 5 bases from V and 0 from J; bases not matched to a gene: 6. Looked up from germline, CDR1 is MDHEN and CDR2 is SYDVKM. There are 15 residues in the CDR3. The CDR3 spells CASSPRDRMNTEAFF. The CDR3 DNA is TGTGCCAGCAGTCCGAGGGACAGAATGAACACTGAAGCTTTCTTT. Full variable domain (rest looked up from reference TRBV28 and TRBJ1-1): DVKVTQSSRYLVKRTGEKVFLECVQDMDHENMFWYRQDPGLGLRLIYFSYDVKMKEKGDIPEGYSVSREKKERFSLILESASTNQTSMYLCASSPRDRMNTEAFFGQGTRLTVV.

The chain joins TRBV7-9 to TRBJ1-4; 10 positions match TRBD1. After removal of 4 bases from V and 6 bases from J, the junction contained 5 bases not matched to a gene. CDR1 is SEHNR, CDR2 FQNEAQ, per germline (reference sequence). CDR3 length: 15 residues. The CDR3 sequence is CASSSSGQGDEKLFF. CDR3 in DNA: TGTGCCAGCAGCTCAAGCGGACAGGGGGATGAAAAACTGTTTTTT.

The chain combines TRBV30 with TRBJ2-5, with a possible D match to TRBD2 (5 bases). V was shortened by 4 bases and J by 9 bases, with 18 bases between the two germline ends. Germline CDR1 reads GTSNPN; CDR2 reads SVGIG (reference sequence). The CDR3 runs 13 residues. CDR3 in amino acids: CAWTQVDPAAQYF. Here the CDR3 DNA reads TGTGCCTGGACCCAAGTGGACCCAGCGGCCCAGTACTTC.